This T cell receptor (beta chain) was sequenced in a study of cytomegalovirus exposure and HLA in healthy donors (dated by TCRdb to 2015 to 2018). Concerning the study at large: In an earlier analysis of approximately 640 of the donors, less than 350 Gb of sequence data and just under 120 million unique TCR beta sequences from about 180 million T cells were reported. Roughly 300 gigabases of sequencing data and some 85 million unique TCR sequences were included in an early release covering several hundred HLA-typed donors. The genetic ancestry cluster associated with self-reported Caucasian donors included about four fifths of the approximately 410 genotyped donors. The study aimed to test whether cataloging public T cell receptors could reveal signatures of past pathogen exposure. The T cell repertoires of 666 subjects were profiled by immunosequencing and related to cytomegalovirus serostatus. Besides the first cohort of around 670 subjects, a separate validation cohort made up of 95 to 150 different subjects was used. To predict cytomegalovirus infection status, the study brought together high-throughput TCR immunosequencing, statistical association of individual TCRs with disease status, and machine learning. In a later analysis, previously published TCR beta repertoires from 550 to 750 donors were re-analyzed and high-resolution HLA genotyping was added so that TCR occurrence patterns could be studied. Rather than drawing on any new phenotypic data, the later analysis identified candidate immune exposures from TCR beta sequences and the way those sequences occurred across donors. An earlier analysis of 587 of the donors applied high-throughput TCR beta sequencing to assess whether each TCR beta V gene segment acted as functional or pseudogenic. Donor age, sex, ethnicity and CMV serostatus were collected together with the repertoire data. In a later genetic analysis, genome-wide SNP genotypes for about 60% of the 666 donors were used, and that subset was treated as a discovery cohort. Every repertoire in the discovery cohort had been generated on one and the same sequencing platform. HLA typing covered class I and class II loci at four-digit resolution. The number of typed donors differed by locus: about 629-640 for A, B, C, DRB1 and DQB1; roughly 510 for DQA1; some 590 for DPA1; and 400 to 480 for DPB1. Roughly five DR-DQ haplotypes were handled as single units for association and clustering because linkage in the cohort was strong. Among about 390 genotyped donors of the cohort, an average of 235,054 unique TCR beta nucleotide sequences were sequenced per donor, roughly 18% of them non-productive. Beyond this particular receptor, the publication reports: The sequencing pipeline was judged likely to have produced a cluster of highly shared sequence variants as a technical artifact. The cohort was sequenced for TCR beta chains only, and without alpha or paired-chain data the features that could be detected were limited. An earlier analysis of approximately 590 of the donors showed that most TCR beta V segments appeared in productive rearrangements either about 87% or about 30% of the time, which broadly matched IMGT annotations. Assigning TCR associations to individual alleles was difficult when HLA alleles, especially DR and DQ, strongly co-occurred. A later genetic analysis associated a missense DCLRE1C variant with V-gene and J-gene trimming of TCR beta chains, and an independent cohort replicated the association. A further reported finding was that TCR beta sequences accurately predicted the HLA-A and HLA-B alleles for most subjects in the first cohort. In a later analysis, most CMV-associated TCR beta chains were found to appear HLA-restricted, with HLA associations seemingly driven largely by CMV exposure. Because HLA typing was missing for some donors at each locus, association tests included only the typed subset. According to a later genetic analysis, donors in an Asian-associated ancestry cluster had fewer N-insertions in productive TCRs than the approximately 650-donor mean. Linkage disequilibrium might explain the correlated functional status among segregating V segments, but an unknown experimental factor could not be ruled out. The 87-base-pair reads could not distinguish some IMGT-functional V segments, including TRBV6-2 and TRBV6-3, so those segments were excluded. The authors suggested that the approach could potentially be generalized to other disease states and immunological phenotypes. While some public TCRs were present in many individuals, most TCR sequences turned up only very rarely across donors. A few of the identified cytomegalovirus-associated TCR beta chains were confirmed in vitro to be specific for cytomegalovirus antigens. A later analysis found that TCR association rates varied across HLA loci, with DRB1 alleles showing the most associated TCRs and HLA-C alleles the fewest. The earlier analysis of fewer than 750 of the donors excluded about 16 rarely observed V segments, including chromosome 9 orphons, because counts were too low. Compared with equally common non-associated chains, HLA-associated TCR beta chains in a later analysis were more clonally expanded and had lower generation probabilities. For the cohort, immune exposure information was limited to CMV serostatus. Roughly uniform sequencing depth across donors was assumed in presence/absence analyses, although this assumption may not hold. The classifier was reported to diagnose cytomegalovirus status with high specificity and sensitivity in both the original cohort and the validation cohort. A total of roughly 160 TCR beta chains were listed by the study as associated with cytomegalovirus. At a false discovery rate of 0.05, a later analysis linked 16,000 or so TCR beta sequences to specific HLA alleles. A later analysis reported that several top co-occurrence clusters appeared linked to parvovirus B19, influenza, CMV and Epstein-Barr virus.

The cohort comprised fewer than 700 healthy bone marrow donors. At the time of sampling, all cohort members were nominally healthy, though unrecorded immune exposures were likely present. The donor tested CMV seronegative, placing the donor among the 350 or so seronegative members of the cohort. A peripheral blood sample was provided by each donor, and peripheral blood mononuclear cells were used for TCR beta sequencing. The Qiagen DNeasy Blood Extraction Kit was used to extract genomic DNA from the blood cell samples. Trimming at the junction amounts to 5 bases on V and 5 bases on J, and the germline ends lie 11 bases apart. The germline V gene provides CDR1 SGDLS and CDR2 YYNGEE. The CDR3 starts with the cysteine, ends with the phenylalanine, and has 13 residues. The DNA shown is the 39-base CDR3, in frame from base 1. The table lists this clone with a few counts. Its recognized antigen is unknown. Qualities for individual bases were not recorded, and no much larger clone is one base off.

The library was prepared using the immunoSEQ multiplex PCR assay. A mixture of 60 forward primers for TCR Vbeta segments and 13 reverse primers for TCR Jbeta segments was used in the multiplex PCR. The CDR3 region of rearranged TCR beta genes was amplified from genomic DNA with a multiplex PCR assay. Amplified TCR beta libraries were sequenced as 87-base-pair reads on the Illumina HiSeq System. In the source study's methods: A later analysis counted 75 million to 100 million unique TCR beta chains across the 600 to 850 repertoires, and about 10 million of these chains were shared by at least two donors. Raw reads were error-corrected and collapsed into unique sequences with a nearest-neighbor algorithm that merged closely related sequences to remove PCR and sequencing errors. CDR3 sequences were aligned to IMGT reference sequences to assign V, D and J gene segments. Each retained sequence needed at least a six-nucleotide match to both a V gene segment and a J gene segment. Rearrangements were called productive when the CDR3 lacked stop codons and stayed in frame with V and J; all others were non-productive. Following IMGT convention, CDR3 was defined as the stretch from the second conserved V-encoded cysteine up to the conserved J-encoded phenylalanine. In an earlier analysis of some 550 of the donors, sequences lacking an unambiguous match to a single V gene segment were excluded. An earlier analysis of about 590 of the donors classified V segments as functional when productive rearrangements were above 56.7% and as segregating when the standard deviation between donors was above 5%. To diagnose cytomegalovirus status from the catalog of TCR beta chain sequences, a statistical classification framework was built. V and J gene assignment, in a later analysis, came from comparing TCR nucleotide sequences with IMGT/GENE-DB human TR gene sequences. A later analysis assigned CDR3 sequences and most-parsimonious VDJ recombination scenarios with the TCRdist pipeline. In a later analysis, each TCR beta chain was defined by its CDR3 amino acid sequence together with its V-gene family, and reads lacking a unique V-gene family were excluded. In a later analysis, around 600 highly shared, low-generation-probability nucleotide sequences were removed to address suspected cross-contamination and a sequencing artifact. For each public chain, a later analysis derived a clonal expansion index from normalized ranks of inferred template counts within each repertoire. In a later analysis, generation probabilities were computed with a VDJ recombination model fitted to out-of-frame rearrangements, and the resulting probabilities were checked against IGoR. Hypergeometric tests were used in a later analysis to score TCR-TCR, TCR-HLA and TCR-CMV co-occurrence, with a repertoire-size bias correction applied to the TCR pairs. To estimate false discovery rates, a later analysis permuted the HLA or CMV assignments 20 times. In a later analysis, co-occurring TCRs were grouped using DBSCAN, and TCRdist sequence similarity was added for clustering within HLA-allele-positive subsets. Repertoires with fewer than 30,000 or more than 120,000 public chains, plus five repertoires with anomalous nucleotide sharing, were excluded from co-occurrence clustering. What TCRdb holds here is the immuneACCESS table cut down to in-frame rearrangements. Part of the clones is not present; checked against another copy, under half of the missing clones reflect an unresolved V gene, and the others are unexplained. The V and J calls and the clone size are those of that table, but D and trimming were determined from the DNA. Across this sample there are fewer than 250,000 clones, with approximately 80% seen only once. The top ten constitute 2.5% to 3% of the sample.

The V and J genes are TRBV9 and TRBJ2-1; the D segment cannot be called with confidence. Sequencing was carried out using PBMCs. The receptor was derived from a man aged 25-45 years in good health and CMV-seronegative. This receptor has the CDR3 CASSLDGDNEQFF. In nucleotide form, the sequence is TGTGCCAGCAGTCTAGACGGAGACAATGAGCAGTTCTTC. Here the CDR3 is joined to the reference TRBV9 and TRBJ2-1 genes, and the full variable domain is: DSGVTQTPKHLITATGQRVTLRCSPRSGDLSVYWYQQSLDQGLQFLIQYYNGEERAKGNILERFSAQQFPDLHSELNLSSLELGDSALYFCASSLDGDNEQFFGPGTRLTVL.